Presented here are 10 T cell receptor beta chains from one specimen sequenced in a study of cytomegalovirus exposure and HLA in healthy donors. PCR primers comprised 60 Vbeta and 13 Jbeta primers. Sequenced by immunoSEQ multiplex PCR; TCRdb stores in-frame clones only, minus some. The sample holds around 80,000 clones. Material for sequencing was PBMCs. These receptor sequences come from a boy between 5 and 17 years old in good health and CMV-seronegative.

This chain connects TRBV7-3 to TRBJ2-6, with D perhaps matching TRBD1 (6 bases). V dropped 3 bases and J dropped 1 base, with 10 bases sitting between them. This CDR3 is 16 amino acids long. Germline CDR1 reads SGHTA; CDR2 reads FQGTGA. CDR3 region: CASSFTRGSGANVLTF. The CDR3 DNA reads TGTGCCAGCAGCTTTACCAGGGGATCTGGGGCCAACGTCCTGACTTTC.

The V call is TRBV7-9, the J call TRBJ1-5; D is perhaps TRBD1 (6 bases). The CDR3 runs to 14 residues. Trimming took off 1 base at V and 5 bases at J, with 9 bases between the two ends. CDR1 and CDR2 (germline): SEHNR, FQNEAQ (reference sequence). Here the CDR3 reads CASSLEGDDQPQHF. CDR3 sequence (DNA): TGTGCCAGCAGCTTAGAGGGGGATGATCAGCCCCAGCATTTT.

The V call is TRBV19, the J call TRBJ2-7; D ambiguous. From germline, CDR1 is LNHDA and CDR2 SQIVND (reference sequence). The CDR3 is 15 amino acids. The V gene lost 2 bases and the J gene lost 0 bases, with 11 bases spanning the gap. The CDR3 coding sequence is TGTGCCAGTAGTATATCCCACCTACCCTCCTACGAGCAGTACTTC. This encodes CASSISHLPSYEQYF. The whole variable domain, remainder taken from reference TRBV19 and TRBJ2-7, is DGGITQSPKYLFRKEGQNVTLSCEQNLNHDAMYWYRQDPGQGLRLIYYSQIVNDFQKGDIAEGYSVSREKKESFPLTVTSAQKNPTAFYLCASSISHLPSYEQYFGPGTRLTVT.

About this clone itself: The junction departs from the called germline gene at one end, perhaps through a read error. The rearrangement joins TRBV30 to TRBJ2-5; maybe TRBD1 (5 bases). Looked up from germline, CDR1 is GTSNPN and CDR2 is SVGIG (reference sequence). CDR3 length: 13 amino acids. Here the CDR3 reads CAWSEAGQENQYF. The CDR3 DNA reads TGTGCCTGGAGTGAGGCAGGGCAAGAGAACCAGTACTTC.

The CDR3 coding sequence is TGTGCCTGGAGTCTCGGGGCAGGGGATGCGAGTGGCTACACCTTC. Amino acid sequence: CAWSLGAGDASGYTF. This chain links TRBV30 with TRBJ1-2, with a tentative D call TRBD1 (6 bases). The germline gives CDR1 GTSNPN, CDR2 SVGIG (reference sequence). Trimming stripped 2 bases from V and 7 bases from J, with 20 bases between. The CDR3 is 15 residues long.

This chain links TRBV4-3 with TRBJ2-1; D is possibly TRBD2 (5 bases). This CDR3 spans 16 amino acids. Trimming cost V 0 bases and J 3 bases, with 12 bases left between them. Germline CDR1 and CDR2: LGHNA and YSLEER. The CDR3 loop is CASSQERGLFYNEQFF. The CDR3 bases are TGCGCCAGCAGCCAAGAGCGAGGACTGTTCTACAATGAGCAGTTCTTC.

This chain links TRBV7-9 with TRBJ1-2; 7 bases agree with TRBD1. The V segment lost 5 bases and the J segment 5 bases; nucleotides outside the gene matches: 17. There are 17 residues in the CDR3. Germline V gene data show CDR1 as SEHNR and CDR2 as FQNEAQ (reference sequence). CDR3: CASSPHPQGGIAYGYTF. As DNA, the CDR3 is TGTGCCAGCAGCCCGCACCCCCAAGGGGGCATAGCGTATGGCTACACCTTC.

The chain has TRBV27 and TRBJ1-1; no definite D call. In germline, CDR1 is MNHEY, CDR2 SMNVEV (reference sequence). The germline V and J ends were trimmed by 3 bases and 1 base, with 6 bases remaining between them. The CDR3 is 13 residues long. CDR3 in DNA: TGTGCCAGCAGTTTCGAGGGGAACACTGAAGCTTTCTTT. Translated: CASSFEGNTEAFF.

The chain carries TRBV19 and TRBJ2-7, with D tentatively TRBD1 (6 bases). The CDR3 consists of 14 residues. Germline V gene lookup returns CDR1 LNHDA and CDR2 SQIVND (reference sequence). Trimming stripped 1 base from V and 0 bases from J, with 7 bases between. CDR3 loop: CASSIVQGSYEQYF. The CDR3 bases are TGTGCCAGTAGTATAGTACAGGGCTCCTACGAGCAGTACTTC.

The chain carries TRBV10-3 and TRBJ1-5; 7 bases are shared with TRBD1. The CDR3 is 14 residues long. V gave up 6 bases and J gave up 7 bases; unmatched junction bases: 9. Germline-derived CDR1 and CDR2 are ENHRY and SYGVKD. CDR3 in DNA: TGTGCCATCAGCCCGACAGGGCCGACGCAGCCCCAGCATTTT. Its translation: CAISPTGPTQPQHF.